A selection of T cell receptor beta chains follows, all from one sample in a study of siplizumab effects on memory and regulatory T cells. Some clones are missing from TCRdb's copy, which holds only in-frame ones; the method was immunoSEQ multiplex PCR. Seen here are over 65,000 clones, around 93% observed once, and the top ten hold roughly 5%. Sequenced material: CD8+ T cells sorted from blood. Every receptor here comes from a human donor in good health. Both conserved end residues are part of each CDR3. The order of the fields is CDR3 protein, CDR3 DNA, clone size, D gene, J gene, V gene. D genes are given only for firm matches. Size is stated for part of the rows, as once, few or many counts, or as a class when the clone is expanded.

CASSQDPGGYEQYF TGCGCCAGCAGCCAAGATCCGGGGGGGTACGAGCAGTACTTC . TRBD2 TRBJ2-7 TRBV4-3
CAYPGEQFF TGTGCCTACCCAGGTGAGCAGTTCTTC once . TRBJ2-1 TRBV27
CASSQPADTQYF TGTGCCAGCAGCCAGCCGGCAGATACGCAGTATTTT . . TRBJ2-3 TRBV11-2
CASRGLAGGEDTQYF TGCGCCAGCAGGGGACTAGCGGGAGGGGAAGATACGCAGTATTTT . TRBD2 TRBJ2-3 TRBV10-2
CASSPDGLYEQYF TGTGCCAGCAGCCCCGACGGACTCTACGAGCAGTACTTC . . TRBJ2-7 TRBV7-9
CASMGTGLAGANVLTF TGTGCCAGCATGGGGACAGGGCTCGCTGGGGCCAACGTCCTGACTTTC . TRBD1 TRBJ2-6 TRBV9
CASSTYNEQFF TGTGCCAGCAGCACCTACAATGAGCAGTTCTTC . . TRBJ2-1 TRBV5-4
CAGSPGPYEQFF TGTGCCGGCAGCCCGGGGCCCTATGAGCAGTTCTTC . . TRBJ2-1 TRBV11-3
CASSIHTRYEQYF TGTGCCAGTAGCATCCACACCCGCTACGAGCAGTACTTC . . TRBJ2-7 TRBV19
CASSPPGVGYTF TGTGCCAGCAGCCCGCCAGGAGTTGGCTACACCTTC . . TRBJ1-2 TRBV7-2
CASSGSEQGAVYGYTF TGTGCCAGCAGCGGAAGTGAACAGGGGGCGGTCTATGGCTACACCTTC . TRBD1 TRBJ1-2 TRBV7-6
CASSGDISYEQYF TGTGCCAGCAGCGGGGACATCTCCTACGAGCAGTACTTC . . TRBJ2-7 TRBV5-6
CASSTGGNTEAFF TGTGCCAGTAGTACAGGGGGGAACACTGAAGCTTTCTTT . TRBD1 TRBJ1-1 TRBV19
CASSQDQGIADTQYF TGCGCCAGCAGCCAAGATCAAGGGATCGCAGATACGCAGTATTTT . . TRBJ2-3 TRBV4-1
CAWQGGAYYEQYF TGTGCCTGGCAGGGGGGGGCCTACTACGAGCAGTACTTC many . TRBJ2-7 TRBV30
CASSPPRQASTDTQYF TGTGCCAGCTCACCACCGAGACAGGCAAGCACAGATACGCAGTATTTT . . TRBJ2-3 TRBV18
CAIRGGQGETQYF TGTGCCATCAGGGGCGGACAGGGTGAGACCCAGTACTTC . TRBD1 TRBJ2-5 TRBV10-3
CASSLGPRAGGPQETQYF TGCGCCAGCAGCCTCGGCCCCCGAGCGGGGGGGCCGCAAGAGACCCAGTACTTC . TRBD2 TRBJ2-5 TRBV4-1
CASSVGTGRASGDGAGELFF TGTGCCAGCAGCGTTGGAACAGGGAGGGCTAGCGGCGACGGGGCCGGGGAGCTGTTTTTT . . TRBJ2-2 TRBV9
CASSLAGASTDTQYF TGTGCCAGCAGCCTAGCGGGAGCTAGCACAGATACGCAGTATTTT . TRBD2 TRBJ2-3 TRBV5-6
CASSQVAESYEQYF TGTGCCAGCAGCCAAGTTGCAGAATCCTACGAGCAGTACTTC . . TRBJ2-7 TRBV14
CASLGSSNTEAFF TGTGCCAGCCTAGGCAGCTCGAACACTGAAGCTTTCTTT . . TRBJ1-1 TRBV5-6
CASSRMDGSEGYTF TGTGCCAGCAGCCGAATGGACGGGTCGGAAGGCTACACCTTC . . TRBJ1-2 TRBV2
CASSTTGWGDEQYF TGTGCCAGCTCGACAACAGGTTGGGGGGACGAGCAGTACTTC . . TRBJ2-7 TRBV18
CASSSDRGNEKLFF TGCGCCAGCAGCAGCGACAGGGGGAATGAAAAACTGTTTTTT . TRBD1 TRBJ1-4 TRBV4-3
CASSYDQTGNQPQHF TGTGCCAGCAGTTACGACCAAACGGGCAATCAGCCCCAGCATTTT . . TRBJ1-5 TRBV6-6
CASSQDLGTEAFF TGCGCCAGCAGCCAAGATCTTGGGACTGAAGCTTTCTTT . . TRBJ1-1 TRBV4-3
CASSEGGRGQHEQFF TGTGCCAGCAGTGAAGGGGGCAGGGGGCAACATGAGCAGTTCTTC . TRBD1 TRBJ2-1 TRBV2
CASQFSGSTGELFF TGCGCCAGCCAGTTTAGCGGGAGCACCGGGGAGCTGTTTTTT . TRBD2 TRBJ2-2 TRBV5-1
CASSPADGAFYNEQFF TGTGCCAGTAGCCCTGCGGACGGGGCTTTCTACAATGAGCAGTTCTTC . . TRBJ2-1 TRBV19
CANPTASNSPLHF TGCGCCAACCCGACAGCATCTAATTCACCCCTCCACTTT . . TRBJ1-6 TRBV5-1
CASSVAAWADTQYF TGTGCCAGCAGCGTAGCTGCGTGGGCAGATACGCAGTATTTT . . TRBJ2-3 TRBV9
CASSLGQSNQPQHF TGTGCCAGCAGCTTGGGACAGAGCAATCAGCCCCAGCATTTT . . TRBJ1-5 TRBV5-4
CASSVVGTGDTEQYF TGTGCCAGCAGCGTAGTCGGGACAGGGGACACCGAGCAGTACTTC few TRBD1 TRBJ2-7 TRBV9
CASSFIPANTGELFF TGCGCCAGCAGCTTCATTCCAGCGAACACCGGGGAGCTGTTTTTT once . TRBJ2-2 TRBV5-1
CASSVQGAEAFF TGTGCCAGCAGCGTACAGGGGGCTGAAGCTTTCTTT . TRBD1 TRBJ1-1 TRBV6-1
CASSPGLAGTDTQYF TGTGCCAGCAGTCCGGGACTAGCAGGCACAGATACGCAGTATTTT once TRBD2 TRBJ2-3 TRBV27
CASSVGTGGNTEAFF TGTGCCAGCAGCGTAGGGACAGGGGGAAACACTGAAGCTTTCTTT . TRBD1 TRBJ1-1 TRBV9
CASSLEGQGGADTQYF TGTGCCAGCAGCTTAGAGGGACAGGGAGGCGCAGATACGCAGTATTTT once TRBD1 TRBJ2-3 TRBV7-3
CASSVDDSEAFF TGTGCCAGCAGCGTAGATGACAGTGAAGCTTTCTTT . . TRBJ1-1 TRBV9
CASSQDTGAYEQYF TGCGCCAGCAGCCAAGATACCGGGGCCTACGAGCAGTACTTC . . TRBJ2-7 TRBV4-1
CASSQEGGRDTEAFF TGCGCCAGCAGCCAAGAAGGGGGGAGGGACACTGAAGCTTTCTTT . . TRBJ1-1 TRBV4-1